A selection of T cell receptor beta chains follows, all from one sample in a study of T-cell reconstitution after alpha-beta-depleted transplantation in children. TCRdb reprocessed the PCR reads with MiXCR, giving one entry per CDR3 protein. This sample has 550,000 to 800,000 distinct CDR3 sequences, with about an eighth found just once. The sample was PBMCs, taken before TCRalphabeta/CD19-depleted stem cell transplant. These receptors came from a girl aged 2-10 years with congenital amegakaryocytic thrombocytopenia, due to receive a stem cell transplant. CDR3s include the opening cysteine and the closing phenylalanine or tryptophan. A D gene is named only where the DNA matches it firmly. Size values are once, few and many counts, or a class for expanded clones, and some rows have none.

j_call,v_call,d_call,clone_size,cdr3_nt,cdr3_aa
TRBJ2-7,TRBV28,-,-,TGTGCCACCAGGGAGGGGGCCTTAACCTACGAGCAGTACTTC,CATREGALTYEQYF
TRBJ2-7,TRBV6-6,-,few,TGTGCCAGCACCCTCGGTGAGCCCTACGAGCAGTACTTC,CASTLGEPYEQYF
TRBJ1-5,TRBV12-3/TRBV12-4,-,many,TGTGCCAGCAGTTTCGAGGGACTCCATCAGCCCCAGCATTTT,CASSFEGLHQPQHF
TRBJ1-1,TRBV10-3,-,many,TGTGCCATCAAAACGGGATCCGCTGAAGCTTTCTTT,CAIKTGSAEAFF
TRBJ2-7,TRBV7-8,-,-,TGTGCCAGCAGCTTAAAGCGGGCCCTCTCCTACGAGCAGTACTTC,CASSLKRALSYEQYF
TRBJ2-1,TRBV10-3,-,many,TGTGCCATCAGTGAGGTCCACAATGAGCAGTTCTTC,CAISEVHNEQFF
TRBJ2-3,TRBV5-6,-,many,TGTGCCAGCAGACCCGGGGGAGATACGCAGTATTTT,CASRPGGDTQYF
TRBJ2-3,TRBV7-2,-,many,TGTGCCAGCAGCTTATCCCCGGCGGCAGATACGCAGTATTTT,CASSLSPAADTQYF
TRBJ1-2,TRBV20-1,-,-,TGCAGTGCTAGAGGTCTCTCGGGGAGAGACGGCTACACCTTC,CSARGLSGRDGYTF
TRBJ2-1,TRBV5-4,-,-,TGTGCCAGCAGACAGTCCAGGGGGGCTTACAATGAGCAGTTCTTC,CASRQSRGAYNEQFF
TRBJ2-3,TRBV20-1,-,many,TGCAGTGCTAGTATCACTAGCACAGATACGCAGTATTTT,CSASITSTDTQYF
TRBJ2-1,TRBV29-1,-,-,TGCAGCGTTTGGGGATTAGCCCGAACTAGTAGTAATGAGCAGTTCTTC,CSVWGLARTSSNEQFF
TRBJ2-7,TRBV20-1,-,-,TGCAGTGCTGAGAGATCGTCGGGGTCCTACGAGCAGTACTTC,CSAERSSGSYEQYF
TRBJ2-4,TRBV20-1,TRBD2,few,TGCAGTGCTAGAGTCGCCGGACTAGCGGGAGGGCCCTCCATTCAGTACTTC,CSARVAGLAGGPSIQYF
TRBJ2-3,TRBV3-1,-,many,TGTGCCAGCAGCCAAGTTTACGGGAAGAGGACAGATACGCAGTATTTT,CASSQVYGKRTDTQYF
TRBJ2-1,TRBV10-3,-,-,TGTGCCATCAGTGCCAGTACAGTCAACTACAATGAGCAGTTCTTC,CAISASTVNYNEQFF
TRBJ2-3,TRBV6-1,TRBD2,many,TGTGCCAGCAAGCGGGATAGCACAGATACGCAGTATTTT,CASKRDSTDTQYF
TRBJ2-3,TRBV29-1,-,many,TGCAGCGTTGTTTTGGGGCAGGGCAGCACAGATACGCAGTATTTT,CSVVLGQGSTDTQYF
TRBJ2-5,TRBV24-1,TRBD2,many,TGTGCCACCAGTGATTGGGGACTAGCGGGAGTGGGTTTACGAGAGACCCAGTACTTC,CATSDWGLAGVGLRETQYF
TRBJ1-2,TRBV7-3,-,-,TGTGCCAGCAGCTCGACCGGGGGGCTAGGGTATGGCTACACCTTC,CASSSTGGLGYGYTF
TRBJ2-3,TRBV24-1,-,-,TGTGCCACCAAATCTCGGTTGGCCTCAAGGCACACAGATACGCAGTATTTT,CATKSRLASRHTDTQYF
TRBJ2-5,TRBV7-3,-,-,TGTGCCAGCAGCTTAGAGGAGACTAAAGAGACCCAGTACTTC,CASSLEETKETQYF
TRBJ2-7,TRBV4-1,-,-,TGCGCCAGCAGCCAAGGGGCGGAGCAGTACTTC,CASSQGAEQYF
TRBJ2-1,TRBV10-3,TRBD2,few,TGTGCCATCAGTGAGTCAGGGCTAGCGGGCCGCAATGAGCAGTTCTTC,CAISESGLAGRNEQFF
TRBJ2-2,TRBV20-1,TRBD2,few,TGCAGTGCTAGGGCCCCCGGGACTAGCGGGGTGAACACCGGGGAGCTGTTTTTT,CSARAPGTSGVNTGELFF
TRBJ2-7,TRBV7-9,-,many,TGTGCCAGCAGCTCGGCCTCAGGGTCCTACGAGCAGTACTTC,CASSSASGSYEQYF
TRBJ1-1,TRBV20-1,TRBD1,many,TGCAGTGCTCCCAGGGGGCTGGACACTGAAGCTTTCTTT,CSAPRGLDTEAFF
TRBJ1-1,TRBV7-8,TRBD1,-,TGTGCCAGCAGCTTCAGGACAGGGGGCGTTGCTTTCTTT,CASSFRTGGVAFF
TRBJ2-7,TRBV4-2,TRBD2,many,TGTGCCAGCAGCCAAGAGGGACTAGGGTTAGTCTACGAGCAGTACTTC,CASSQEGLGLVYEQYF
TRBJ2-5,TRBV4-1,-,few,TGCGCCAGCAGCCAAGAGTTTTTCCGCGTGGCAGGGGAGGAAGAGACCCAGTACTTC,CASSQEFFRVAGEEETQYF
TRBJ1-1,TRBV6-5,TRBD1,-,TGTGCCAGCAGTTACCTTATCCAGGGGGCGAACACTGAAGCTTTCTTT,CASSYLIQGANTEAFF